This T cell receptor (beta chain) was identified in a study of lymphopenia after photon versus proton radiotherapy. General study findings and limits: Relative stability marked proton patients; photon patients lost diversity and naive cells.

CDR3 length: 15 residues. V lost 5 bases and J lost 4, with 17 bases in between. Germline lookup yields CDR1 SGHTA and CDR2 FQGNSA. Concerning this clone itself: Its antigen remains unknown.

The table came from immunoSEQ multiplex PCR; TCRdb's copy has only in-frame clones and leaves some out. This table has fewer than 65,000 clones, around 88% appearing once. The chain couples TRBV7-2 to TRBJ1-2, with a possible D match to TRBD1 (6 bases). The sequence was collected from a middle-aged man with gastric cancer. Sample: peripheral blood, taken from a patient treated with photon-based radiotherapy. The CDR3 DNA sequence: TGTGCCAGCAGCACCACAGGACAGTCTACCTATGGCTACACCTTC. Its translation is CASSTTGQSTYGYTF.